The clone carrying this TCR beta chain was picked up a small number of times. What it recognizes is unknown. These data are taken from a study of early T cells in non-severe SARS-CoV-2 infection. Background on the study: RNA in bulk from unsorted whole blood was sequenced, and chains were unpaired. Study outcomes and limitations: Matches to VDJdb favored anti-spike CD8 responses and missed private and CD4 specificities.

Looked up from germline, CDR1 is MNHNS and CDR2 is SASEGT. V shed 1 base and J shed 4 bases, with 7 bases lying between them. CDR3 length: 13 amino acids. Unique molecular identifiers (one per individual cDNA molecule) were attached. TCRdb reanalysed the 5' RACE reads using MiXCR and keeps one entry per CDR3 protein. The sample lists some 24,000 distinct CDR3 sequences; around 4% were seen once. The source material was whole blood. This chain connects TRBV6-1 to TRBJ2-5; no clear D gene. The origin of this receptor is an adult who was a healthcare worker with PCR-confirmed SARS-CoV-2 infection or an uninfected control (not recorded which). CDR3 amino acids: CASSEGGVETQYF. The CDR3 DNA reads as TGTGCCAGCAGTGAAGGTGGGGTAGAGACCCAGTACTTC.